A single sample gave rise to the 22 T cell receptor beta chains below, sequenced in a study of blood T cell repertoires in COVID-19. Sequencing was performed with immunoSEQ multiplex PCR; in TCRdb, only in-frame clones are kept and a portion is missing. The sample includes about 200,000 clones, around 92% of them seen just once. The sequenced material came from PBMCs or T cells enriched from blood (not recorded which). Source of these receptors: a woman in her twenties or thirties with acute COVID-19.

CDR3 bases: TGTGCCAGCAGCTCCTACGAAGGGGGCGCCAGCGAGCAGTACTTC. This sequence encodes CASSSYEGGASEQYF. The V and J genes are TRBV7-9 and TRBJ2-7; TRBD1 matches at 7 bases. Germline V gives CDR1 SEHNR, CDR2 FQNEAQ (reference sequence). Trimming cost V 4 bases and J 6 bases; bases outside gene matches: 12. The CDR3 totals 15 residues.

This chain connects TRBV5-1 to TRBJ1-1, with D tentatively TRBD1 (5 bases). Germline V gene lookup returns CDR1 SGHRS and CDR2 YFSETQ. The CDR3 runs to 13 residues. The ends were cut back, 1 base at V and 4 bases at J, with 8 bases in the middle. CDR3 DNA: TGCGCCAGCAGCTTGTGGGGCAGCACTGAAGCTTTCTTT. Protein product: CASSLWGSTEAFF.

This clone was recorded a few times. CDR3: CASSLWRGDSRTYNSPLHF. The CDR3 nucleotides are TGTGCCAGCAGCCTTTGGAGAGGGGACAGCCGAACCTATAATTCACCCCTCCACTTT. The V call is TRBV5-6, the J call TRBJ1-6, with 7 bases identical to TRBD1. The CDR3 consists of 19 residues. Germline V gene data show CDR1 as SGHDT and CDR2 as YYEEEE. After removal of 4 bases from V and 2 bases from J, the junction contained 15 bases not matched to a gene. Full variable domain (missing parts from reference TRBV5-6 and TRBJ1-6): DAGVTQSPTHLIKTRGQQVTLRCSPKSGHDTVSWYQQALGQGPQFIFQYYEEEERQRGNFPDRFSGHQFPNYSSELNVNALLLGDSALYLCASSLWRGDSRTYNSPLHFGNGTRLTVT.

This chain connects TRBV5-3 to TRBJ1-6; the match to TRBD1 covers 9 bases. TRBV5-3 is labeled an ORF, and its function is uncertain. The CDR3 covers 15 residues. The junction had 7 bases not matched to a gene; V was cut back by 3 bases and J by 9 bases. This CDR3 reads CARSWWTGDSSPLHF. The CDR3 DNA reads TGTGCCAGAAGCTGGTGGACAGGGGATAGTTCACCCCTCCACTTT.

The count of this clone is one. The CDR3 spells CASSIWGQGFNEQFF. The CDR3 nucleotides read TGTGCCAGTAGTATTTGGGGACAGGGGTTCAATGAGCAGTTCTTC. This chain connects TRBV19 to TRBJ2-1; the match to TRBD1 covers 10 bases. The germline gives CDR1 LNHDA, CDR2 SQIVND (reference sequence). V shed 3 bases and J 6 bases; nucleotides not matched to a gene: 5. The CDR3 length is 15 residues.

The chain combines TRBV4-3 with TRBJ1-1; 8 positions match TRBD1. From germline, CDR1 is LGHNA and CDR2 YSLEER. This CDR3 spans 17 amino acids. The V segment lost 0 bases and the J segment 4 bases; nucleotides outside the gene matches: 10. The CDR3 region is CASSQDGPGGISTEAFF. CDR3 nucleotides: TGCGCCAGCAGCCAAGATGGGCCAGGGGGCATTAGCACTGAAGCTTTCTTT.

V usage is TRBV27 and J usage is TRBJ2-1, with TRBD1 matching over 7 bases. Germline V lookup: CDR1 MNHEY, CDR2 SMNVEV (reference sequence). CDR3 length: 14 residues. Trimming cost V 3 bases and J 6 bases; bases outside gene matches: 5. CDR3 sequence reads: CASSFRQGGNEQFF. The CDR3 DNA is TGTGCCAGCAGTTTCCGACAGGGCGGCAATGAGCAGTTCTTC.

The chain employs TRBV24-1 and TRBJ2-1; weak D call: TRBD1 (5 bases). CDR1 and CDR2 (germline): KGHDR, SFDVKD. This CDR3 is 15 amino acids long. Trimming left V 3 bases short and J 5 bases short, with 13 bases between. Written as DNA, the CDR3 is TGTGCCACCAGTGATAGGGGTAAATTCGACAATGAGCAGTTCTTC. Amino acid sequence: CATSDRGKFDNEQFF.

The chain joins TRBV14 to TRBJ1-6; D might be TRBD1 (5 bases). This CDR3 has 17 residues. CDR1 is SGHDN, CDR2 FVKESK, per germline. Trimming removed 1 base at V and 0 bases at J, with 10 bases between. As DNA, the CDR3 is TGTGCCAGCAGCCAAGGGGGCAGGAGCTCCTATAATTCACCCCTCCACTTT. Encoded protein: CASSQGGRSSYNSPLHF.

This clone was picked up many times. The chain links TRBV5-6 to TRBJ1-5; D is uncertain. Germline CDR1 reads SGHDT; CDR2 reads YYEEEE. V dropped 3 bases and J dropped 8 bases, with 9 bases sitting between them. This CDR3 has 12 residues. The CDR3 reads CASSSGIKPQHF. The CDR3 DNA reads TGTGCCAGCAGCTCGGGAATCAAGCCCCAGCATTTT.

The gene calls are TRBV11-1 and TRBJ1-1, with 9 bases aligning to TRBD1. The V and J ends lost 1 base and 4 bases, in that order; junction bases with no gene match: 7. This CDR3 region has 16 residues. Germline V gene sequence: CDR1 SGHAT, CDR2 FQDESV (reference sequence). CDR3 bases: TGTGCCAGCAGCTTAGGGACAGGGGCCTGGAGCACTGAAGCTTTCTTT. It codes for CASSLGTGAWSTEAFF.

As DNA, the CDR3 is TGTGCCAGCAGCCCCCTTCAACAGGGTAATGAGCAGTTCTTC. Translation: CASSPLQQGNEQFF. The rearrangement joins TRBV7-2 to TRBJ2-1; TRBD1 might be the D (6 bases). From germline, CDR1 is SGHTA and CDR2 FQGNSA. Trimming took 5 bases from V and 7 from J, leaving 15 bases between them. The CDR3 is made up of 14 amino acids.

The rearrangement links TRBV9 to TRBJ2-5, with a possible D match to TRBD2 (6 bases). The germline V and J ends were trimmed by 7 bases and 4 bases, with 11 bases remaining between them. Germline V lookup: CDR1 SGDLS, CDR2 YYNGEE. The CDR3 contains 12 residues. CDR3 coding DNA: TGTGCCAGCTCAGAGGGAGGAGAGACCCAGTACTTC. Its translation: CASSEGGETQYF.

The chain carries TRBV5-1 and TRBJ2-3, with D perhaps matching TRBD1 (6 bases). There are 15 residues in the CDR3. Germline V gene lookup returns CDR1 SGHRS and CDR2 YFSETQ. The V end was cut by 0 bases, the J end by 2 bases, with 10 bases between. CDR3 nucleotide sequence: TGCGCCAGCAGCTTGGACAGGGCGATCACAGATACGCAGTATTTT. The encoded protein is CASSLDRAITDTQYF.

CDR3 amino acids: CASSLDRVDQYF. Written as DNA, the CDR3 is TGTGCCAGCAGTCTAGACAGGGTCGACCAGTACTTC. The genes are TRBV6-5 and TRBJ2-5, with 7 nucleotides matching TRBD1. This CDR3 region has 12 residues. Germline CDR1 is MNHEY and CDR2 is SVGAGI. The V segment lost 5 bases and the J segment 10 bases; nucleotides outside the gene matches: 7.

This chain links TRBV6-5 with TRBJ2-7; TRBD2 might be the D (6 bases). This CDR3 spans 14 amino acids. CDR1 is MNHEY and CDR2 is SVGAGI in the germline V gene. Trimming shortened V by 2 bases and J by 2 bases, and 10 bases separated the two germline ends. This chain's CDR3 is CASSYGGKPYEQYF. The CDR3 bases are TGTGCCAGCAGTTACGGCGGGAAACCCTACGAGCAGTACTTC.

The chain has TRBV6-1 and TRBJ2-7; perhaps TRBD2 as D (5 bases). Germline V CDR1 and CDR2: MNHNS, SASEGT. The CDR3 has 15 residues. The V end was cut by 3 bases, the J end by 2 bases, with 14 bases between. This CDR3 is CASSEKMGSPYEQYF. The CDR3 region has the DNA TGTGCCAGCAGTGAGAAGATGGGGAGCCCCTACGAGCAGTACTTC.

V usage is TRBV30 and J usage is TRBJ1-2; 7 bases line up with TRBD1. Germline CDR1 and CDR2: GTSNPN and SVGIG (reference sequence). This CDR3 comprises 12 residues. J was trimmed by 10 bases and V by 2 bases; bases with no gene match: 7. The CDR3 sequence is CAWSNTGDDYTF. The CDR3 DNA sequence: TGTGCCTGGAGTAATACAGGGGATGACTACACCTTC.

This chain uses TRBV7-8 with TRBJ2-5, with 7 bases fitting TRBD1. J gave up 5 bases and V 1 base, and 4 bases lay outside the gene matches. Germline-derived CDR1 and CDR2 are SGHVS and FQNEAQ. CDR3 length equals 14 residues. CDR3 nucleotides: TGTGCCAGCAGCTTAGGTTACAGGGGCGAGACCCAGTACTTC. Translated, it gives CASSLGYRGETQYF.

This clone has a single count. This chain links TRBV4-1 with TRBJ1-5; D is possibly TRBD1 (5 bases). The CDR3 is 14 amino acids. Trimming pared 3 bases from V and 5 bases from J, leaving 11 bases between. CDR1 and CDR2 from the germline V gene are MGHRA and YSYEKL. The CDR3 region has the DNA TGCGCCAGCAGCCAGTCCAGGGAAGATCAGCCCCAGCATTTT. It is translated as CASSQSREDQPQHF.

Here the CDR3 reads CASSSPFRTASIGYGYTF. Written as DNA, the CDR3 is TGTGCCAGTAGTTCACCCTTCCGGACAGCCTCTATTGGCTATGGCTACACCTTC. The chain employs TRBV19 and TRBJ1-2; the D gene is possibly TRBD1 (6 bases). The CDR3 covers 18 residues. The V gene lost 5 bases and the J gene lost 4 bases, with 26 bases spanning the gap. Germline lookup yields CDR1 LNHDA and CDR2 SQIVND (reference sequence). The complete variable domain, with remaining parts taken from reference TRBV19 and TRBJ1-2, reads DGGITQSPKYLFRKEGQNVTLSCEQNLNHDAMYWYRQDPGQGLRLIYYSQIVNDFQKGDIAEGYSVSREKKESFPLTVTSAQKNPTAFYLCASSSPFRTASIGYGYTFGSGTRLTVV.

This chain joins TRBV7-6 and TRBJ2-5, with a possible D match to TRBD1 (6 bases). In germline, CDR1 is SGHVS, CDR2 FNYEAQ. Trimming pared 5 bases from V and 2 bases from J, leaving 9 bases between. The CDR3 runs 13 residues. The CDR3 DNA sequence: TGTGCCAGCAGCGCAGGGGTACAAGAGACCCAGTACTTC. Translated: CASSAGVQETQYF.